Shown below are 12 T cell receptor beta chains from a single sample sequenced in a study of T cells in Graves' hyperthyroidism and ophthalmopathy. It was RNA transcripts that yielded the amplified TCR beta CDR3 regions. TCR CDR3 regions were first amplified by RT-PCR with HTBI primers. TCRdb called the multiplex PCR reads again in MiXCR, with one record for every CDR3 protein. The sample holds about 700,000 distinct CDR3 sequences, 14% seen once. The sample comprised blood. The receptors were gathered from a woman between 18 and 30 years old with Graves' hyperthyroidism.

This clonotype was counted at least ten times. The V gene is TRBV20-1, the J gene TRBJ1-1; 7 positions agree with TRBD1. This CDR3 spans 14 amino acids. Germline V gives CDR1 DFQATT, CDR2 SNEGSKA (reference sequence). V shed 6 bases, J shed 4 bases, and the junction held 11 bases outside the gene matches. CDR3: CSAPGRQGLTEAFF. The CDR3 region has the DNA TGCAGTGCCCCAGGGAGACAGGGTCTCACTGAAGCTTTCTTT.

The sample holds many counts of this clonotype. The V call is TRBV28, the J call TRBJ1-1; D gene unclear. Between the trimmed V and J ends, which lost 1 base and 1 base, there was a span of 10 bases. Germline loops: CDR1 MDHEN, CDR2 SYDVKM. The CDR3 runs 15 residues. CDR3: CASSLLPPANTEAFF. In nucleotides, the CDR3 is TGTGCCAGCAGTTTATTACCCCCGGCGAACACTGAAGCTTTCTTT.

This clonotype has just a few counts. A much larger clone is a single base away; this may be a read error. The chain is built from TRBV12-3 or TRBV12-4 and TRBJ2-1, with D possibly matching TRBD1 (5 bases). V lost 7 bases, J lost 2 bases, and 12 bases lay in between. The CDR3 length is 14 residues. CDR3 DNA: TGTGCCAGCATCATACAGGCCCCCTACAATGAGCAGTTCTTC. This codes for CASIIQAPYNEQFF.

This clonotype was observed a few times. This chain joins TRBV4-3 and TRBJ2-7, with D unclear. This CDR3 contains 15 residues. Trimming removed 1 base at V and 0 bases at J, with 10 bases between. Germline loops: CDR1 LGHNA, CDR2 YSLEER. CDR3 sequence reads: CASSQGMYGSYEQYF. CDR3 in DNA: TGCGCCAGCAGCCAAGGGATGTACGGCTCCTACGAGCAGTACTTC.

This clonotype was observed many times. V usage is TRBV11-2 and J usage is TRBJ2-5, with TRBD1 as a possible D gene (6 bases). The ends were cut back, 1 base at V and 5 bases at J, with 14 bases in the middle. Germline V gives CDR1 SGHAT, CDR2 FQNNGV. The CDR3 spans 15 residues. The DNA for the CDR3 is TGTGCCAGCAGCTTAGGGTCAGGGGTTGTGGAGACCCAGTACTTC. This gives the protein CASSLGSGVVETQYF.

This clonotype was seen a few times. The chain combines TRBV4-1 with TRBJ1-1; no firm D call. The germline gives CDR1 MGHRA, CDR2 YSYEKL. V was cut by 0 bases and J by 0 bases, with 26 bases left in between. CDR3 length: 21 residues. CDR3 nucleotide sequence: TGCGCCAGCAGCCAAGATCCGAGAGACTGGTCTTACCGGTCTATGAACACTGAAGCTTTCTTT. Its protein is CASSQDPRDWSYRSMNTEAFF.

V gene TRBV4-1 combines with J gene TRBJ2-7, with TRBD1 as a possible D gene (5 bases). Germline V gives CDR1 MGHRA, CDR2 YSYEKL. The CDR3 totals 18 residues. V shed 2 bases and J shed 4 bases, with 24 bases lying between them. As DNA, the CDR3 is TGCGCCAGCAGCCAATTGAGGTCAGGGCCCGACTTCCCTTACGAGCAGTACTTC. Its translation is CASSQLRSGPDFPYEQYF.

The table lists this clonotype with a few counts. This sequence joins TRBV12-3 or TRBV12-4 and TRBJ1-5, with 8 bases matching TRBD1. V trimming: 6 bases; J trimming: 3 bases; junction bases outside the gene matches: 4. The length of the CDR3 is 14 residues. DNA of the CDR3: TGTGCCAGCAGATCAGGGGGCTTCAATCAGCCCCAGCATTTT. Residues: CASRSGGFNQPQHF.

This clonotype was counted ten times or more. The chain uses TRBV18 and TRBJ2-7, with TRBD2 matching over 10 bases. Germline assignment: CDR1 KGHSH and CDR2 LQKENI. The length of the CDR3 is 15 residues. J was trimmed by 6 bases and V by 2 bases; bases with no gene match: 7. The CDR3 sequence is CASSPGPAGGLEQYF. CDR3 in DNA: TGTGCCAGCTCACCAGGTCCAGCGGGAGGGCTCGAGCAGTACTTC.

This clonotype was seen ten or more times. This rearrangement joins TRBV2 to TRBJ2-7; D is undetermined. V was shortened by 5 bases and J by 0 bases, with 17 bases between the two germline ends. CDR1 is SNHLY and CDR2 is FYNNEI in the germline V gene. The CDR3 contains 16 residues. The CDR3 DNA reads TGTGCCAGCAGTTCCCGGGCCCGGCATAGCTCCTACGAGCAGTACTTC. Translation: CASSSRARHSSYEQYF.

There are many counts of this clonotype. The chain employs TRBV7-2 and TRBJ1-4, with 11 bases lining up with TRBD1. This CDR3 contains 15 residues. Unmatched junction bases numbered 5, after V lost 5 bases and J lost 6 bases. The germline V gene encodes CDR1 SGHTA and CDR2 FQGNSA. The CDR3 sequence: CASSPRTGGDEKLFF. In DNA, the CDR3 is TGTGCCAGCAGCCCTAGGACAGGGGGCGATGAAAAACTGTTTTTT. Variable domain in full (rest from reference TRBV7-2 and TRBJ1-4): GAGVSQSPSNKVTEKGKDVELRCDPISGHTALYWYRQSLGQGLEFLIYFQGNSAPDKSGLPSDRFSAERTGGSVSTLTIQRTQQEDSAVYLCASSPRTGGDEKLFFGSGTQLSVL.

This clonotype was counted ten times or more. V usage is TRBV30 and J usage is TRBJ2-1; 11 bases match TRBD2. The germline V gene has CDR1 GTSNPN and CDR2 SVGIG (reference sequence). V trimming: 2 bases; J trimming: 4 bases; junction bases outside the gene matches: 7. This CDR3 has 16 residues. CDR3 sequence reads: CAWSFGRLAGYNEQFF. CDR3 DNA sequence: TGTGCCTGGAGTTTTGGAAGACTAGCGGGGTACAATGAGCAGTTCTTC.